The clone carrying this T cell receptor beta chain was recorded only once. Its antigen is not identified. PCR involved 60 Vbeta and 13 Jbeta primers. The data were produced by immunoSEQ multiplex PCR, yet TCRdb's version contains in-frame clones alone and is incomplete. The repertoire holds about 210,000 clones, under 85% seen once, with roughly a tenth in the top ten. With V trimmed by 1 base and J by 2 bases, 11 bases remained unmatched. The CDR3 is made up of 18 amino acids. Germline V CDR1 and CDR2: MDHEN, SYDVKM. The data belong to a study of cytomegalovirus exposure and HLA in healthy donors. Study outcomes and limitations: Earlier results showed most TCR beta V segments being productive about 87% or about 30% of the time.

Sequencing was performed on PBMCs. J is TRBJ1-5 and V is TRBV28, with 7 bases identical to TRBD1. This receptor was identified in a woman aged 45-60 years in good health and CMV-seropositive. The CDR3 spells CASSLFSRRGFGNQPQHF. The CDR3 DNA is TGTGCCAGCAGTTTATTCTCCCGCAGGGGGTTCGGCAATCAGCCCCAGCATTTT. The full variable domain, rest sourced from reference TRBV28 and TRBJ1-5, is DVKVTQSSRYLVKRTGEKVFLECVQDMDHENMFWYRQDPGLGLRLIYFSYDVKMKEKGDIPEGYSVSREKKERFSLILESASTNQTSMYLCASSLFSRRGFGNQPQHFGDGTRLSIL.